This T cell receptor beta chain was obtained from a study of Tregs in tolerant kidney transplant recipients. Profiled with immunoSEQ multiplex PCR; TCRdb holds only in-frame clones, not every one. The sample consists of over 70,000 clones, 91% of them appearing once. Trimming took 4 bases from V and 0 from J; bases not matched to a gene: 0. Per the germline V gene, CDR1 is LNHDA and CDR2 is SQIVND (reference sequence). The CDR3 has 13 amino acids. Mixed chimerism was transient after nonmyeloablative marrow transplants from related graft donors. Thawed PBMCs were FACS-sorted into unstimulated CD4+CD25+CD127- regulatory T cells, CD4+CD25- non-regulatory cells, CD4 and CD8 cells.

The source is a human patient who received a combined kidney and bone marrow transplant. Some T cells may be transferred from the graft donor. The V and J genes are TRBV19 and TRBJ2-7; 7 nucleotides match TRBD1. Sequenced here: CD4+ T cells from blood (PBMCs), sampled 24 months after the transplant. The CDR3 is CASSRDSSYEQYF. The CDR3 region has the DNA TGTGCCAGTAGTAGGGACAGCTCCTACGAGCAGTACTTC. The full variable domain, rest sourced from reference TRBV19 and TRBJ2-7, is DGGITQSPKYLFRKEGQNVTLSCEQNLNHDAMYWYRQDPGQGLRLIYYSQIVNDFQKGDIAEGYSVSREKKESFPLTVTSAQKNPTAFYLCASSRDSSYEQYFGPGTRLTVT.